The present T cell receptor beta chain was sequenced within a study of T cell repertoires in cytomegalovirus infection. Study background: Carrying CMV and the relevant HLA type showed in public TCR beta signatures.

Whole-study results and caveats: Cumulative frequency of public TCR beta families picked out carriers of CMV plus the relevant HLA.

TCRdb ran MiXCR on the reads and lists one entry per CDR3 protein. The data contain approximately 500,000 distinct CDR3 sequences, over 9% of them singletons. Germline V gives CDR1 DFQATT, CDR2 SNEGSKA (reference sequence). The CDR3 contains 13 residues. This clonotype was seen many times. Antigen specificity is unknown. The clonotype was recovered from a human donor in good health (CMV status not recorded). Some clones in this sample may be carry-over from other donors' samples. The specimen was PBMCs. This rearrangement joins TRBV20-1 to TRBJ2-1, with D perhaps being TRBD1 or TRBD2 (5 bases each). In DNA form, the CDR3 reads TGCAGGGTCGAGGGGCCCCACTCCAATGAGCAGTTCTTC. Translating it yields CRVEGPHSNEQFF.